A selection of T cell receptor beta chains follows, all from one sample in a study of cytomegalovirus exposure and HLA in healthy donors. Profiled with immunoSEQ multiplex PCR; TCRdb holds only in-frame clones, not every one. Of approximately 210,000 clones in the sample, about 76% were seen once. The sample taken for sequencing was PBMCs. These receptors all stem from a male donor in good health and CMV-seropositive. Both conserved end residues are part of each CDR3. The order of the fields is V gene, J gene, CDR3 protein.

TRBV10-3	TRBJ2-2	CAITSRGNTGELFF
TRBV11-2	TRBJ2-5	CASSPVSGGETQYF
TRBV20-1	NA	CSASIYEQYF
TRBV7-3	TRBJ1-6	CASSLRTGANNSPLHF
TRBV28	NA	CATRASGTDSYEQYF
TRBV5-8	TRBJ1-6	CASSTYDRGDSPLHF
TRBV11-1	NA	CASSPRQGASYEQYF
TRBV11-2	TRBJ1-1	CASSIRQGVGTEAFF
TRBV4-1	TRBJ2-7	CASSQPRSGSYEQYF
TRBV5-1	TRBJ2-5	CASSLEAGAQETQYF
TRBV7-2	TRBJ2-1	CASSLVGRAERDEQFF
TRBV27	TRBJ2-7	CASSSRSSYEQYF
TRBV7-2	TRBJ1-1	CASSPRQPTEAFF
TRBV5-6	TRBJ1-1	CASSLGWGGVNTEAFF
TRBV11-2	TRBJ2-7	CASSLVNRDYEQYF
TRBV4-2	TRBJ1-2	CASSQDFHSLNYGYTF
TRBV15	TRBJ2-6	CATSGGGTGANVLTF
TRBV27	TRBJ2-7	CASSFRDRSYEQYF
TRBV7-3	TRBJ2-7	CASSLIGLEGSEQYF
TRBV5-8	TRBJ1-1	CASSWGLGRGSEAFF
TRBV6-5	TRBJ2-7	CASSTGTSGYEQYF
TRBV5-1	TRBJ1-4	CASSPVTDEKLFF
TRBV7-3	TRBJ1-6	CASSLEPNSPLHF
TRBV4-2	TRBJ2-1	CASSSRGAGGHDNEQFF
TRBV12-5	TRBJ2-3	CASGLESTSTDTQYF
TRBV27	TRBJ2-7	CASSIPGQGRYEQYF
TRBV28	TRBJ1-4	CASSFPGTVRGEKLFF
TRBV19	TRBJ1-4	CASSITGTVNEKLFF
TRBV28	TRBJ1-5	CASSTRGAQPQHF
TRBV6-5	TRBJ1-2	CASSPPGQVNGYTF
TRBV27	TRBJ2-1	CASAGGGAYNEQFF
TRBV6-1	TRBJ2-2	CASSAPSGGAAGELFF
TRBV5-1	TRBJ1-4	CASSTRTGEKLFF
TRBV10-3	TRBJ2-2	CAISSDRGDTGELFF
TRBV7-8	TRBJ1-5	CASSTLGHRENQPQHF
TRBV19	TRBJ2-1	CASSIGGLSYNEQFF
TRBV27	TRBJ1-4	CASSTLQGAREKLFF
TRBV28	TRBJ1-2	CASSFTQSATF
TRBV11-3	TRBJ1-1	CASNNREGEEAFF
TRBV5-4	TRBJ2-7	CASSPGRLGGSSYEQYF
TRBV7-2	TRBJ1-3	CASSLYGSGNTIYF
TRBV28	TRBJ1-1	CAAAGWVSVTEAFF
TRBV7-9	TRBJ2-2	CASSPRTANTGELFF
TRBV15	TRBJ1-5	CATSRDPTGDQPQHF
TRBV10-3	TRBJ1-2	CAISDVPYGYTF